This entry lists 15 T cell receptor beta chains sequenced from one sample in a study of T cell repertoires in cytomegalovirus infection. TCRdb reprocessed the reads via MiXCR and lists one record per CDR3 protein. The sample carries approximately 97,000 distinct CDR3 sequences, approximately 15% recorded once. Sequenced material: PBMCs. These receptors came from a human donor in good health (CMV status not recorded). Some clones in this sample may be carry-over from other donors' samples.

This clonotype showed up many times. The genes are TRBV24-1 and TRBJ2-1, with 8 bases aligning to TRBD2. V lost 3 bases, J lost 6 bases, and 9 bases stayed unmatched. Germline V gene sequence: CDR1 KGHDR, CDR2 SFDVKD. The CDR3 consists of 16 residues. CDR3 bases: TGTGCCACCAGTGATCCCCCACGGGGGGGGGCCAATGAGCAGTTCTTC. Translated, it gives CATSDPPRGGANEQFF.

This clonotype was found many times. The V gene is TRBV7-2, the J gene TRBJ2-2; D might be TRBD1 or TRBD2, each matching 5 bases. Germline V gene data show CDR1 as SGHTA and CDR2 as FQGNSA. This CDR3 spans 17 amino acids. Trimming shortened V by 1 base and J by 3 bases, and 15 bases separated the two germline ends. The CDR3 DNA sequence: TGTGCCAGCAGCTTAGAACGGGGACCCGAGTACACCGGGGAGCTGTTTTTT. Amino acids: CASSLERGPEYTGELFF. Variable domain in full (rest from reference TRBV7-2 and TRBJ2-2): GAGVSQSPSNKVTEKGKDVELRCDPISGHTALYWYRQSLGQGLEFLIYFQGNSAPDKSGLPSDRFSAERTGGSVSTLTIQRTQQEDSAVYLCASSLERGPEYTGELFFGEGSRLTVL.

This clonotype occurred many times. The rearrangement links TRBV7-2 to TRBJ1-2; the D is unclear. CDR1 SGHTA and CDR2 FQGNSA come from the germline V gene. The CDR3 loop spans 15 amino acids. Trimming removed 1 base at V and 1 base at J, with 10 bases between. The CDR3 loop is CASSLESVGNYGYTF. For the CDR3, the DNA is TGTGCCAGCAGCTTAGAATCCGTGGGTAACTATGGCTACACCTTC.

The J gene is TRBJ2-1, the V gene TRBV5-1, with 14 bases identical to TRBD2. Per the germline V gene, CDR1 is SGHRS and CDR2 is YFSETQ. The ends lost 4 bases at V and 7 bases at J; junction bases unmatched: 7. The CDR3 extends over 16 amino acids. CDR3 sequence reads: CASSDAGLAGVNEQFF. The DNA of the CDR3 is TGCGCCAGCAGCGACGCGGGACTAGCGGGGGTTAATGAGCAGTTCTTC.

This chain connects TRBV7-6 to TRBJ2-7; perhaps TRBD2 as D (5 bases). The CDR3 is made up of 15 amino acids. V lost 1 base and J lost 2, with 12 bases in between. Germline assignment: CDR1 SGHVS and CDR2 FNYEAQ. The CDR3 region is CASSLEAGIAYEQYF. The CDR3 DNA follows: TGTGCCAGCAGCTTAGAGGCGGGTATAGCCTACGAGCAGTACTTC. Based on the CDR3 plus reference TRBV7-6 and TRBJ2-7, the full variable domain is GAGVSQSPRYKVTKRGQDVALRCDPISGHVSLYWYRQALGQGPEFLTYFNYEAQQDKSGLPNDRFSAERPEGSISTLTIQRTEQRDSAMYRCASSLEAGIAYEQYFGPGTRLTVT.

On this clonotype: A much larger clone sits a single nucleotide away, making a read error possible. The rearrangement uses TRBV20-1 and TRBJ2-2; no clear D. The CDR3 loop spans 12 amino acids. Germline CDR1 DFQATT, CDR2 SNEGSKA (reference sequence). The CDR3 nucleotides read TGCAGTGCTAGAGAGGGCACCTGGGAGCTGTTTTTT. Translating gives CSAREGTWELFF.

This clonotype was counted ten times or more. The chain uses TRBV7-2 and TRBJ1-1; 8 positions match TRBD1. The J segment lost 5 bases and the V segment lost 5 bases, leaving 16 bases of the junction unmatched. This CDR3 has 17 residues. The germline V gene has CDR1 SGHTA and CDR2 FQGNSA. The CDR3 bases are TGTGCCAGCAGCCGACGGAAGTTGTCAGGGGGCGGAACTGAAGCTTTCTTT. It encodes CASSRRKLSGGGTEAFF.

The rearrangement uses TRBV6-2 or TRBV6-3 and TRBJ1-5; D is perhaps TRBD1 (6 bases). CDR3 length: 16 residues. The germline CDR1 and CDR2 sequences are MNHEY and SVGEGT. V lost 4 bases and J 0 bases, leaving 13 bases between the germline ends. The CDR3 reads CASSSQGRYSNQPQHF. CDR3 DNA: TGTGCCAGCAGTTCACAGGGACGGTATAGCAATCAGCCCCAGCATTTT.

J is TRBJ2-1 and V is TRBV7-3; D is undetermined. The CDR3 spans 13 residues. V lost 1 base, J lost 4 bases, and 5 bases lay in between. Per the germline V gene, CDR1 is SGHTA and CDR2 is FQGTGA. The CDR3 region is CASSLMLYNEQFF. Here the CDR3 DNA reads TGTGCCAGCAGCTTAATGCTGTACAATGAGCAGTTCTTC.

The table lists this clonotype with a few counts. The J gene is TRBJ2-1, the V gene TRBV29-1; 10 bases agree with TRBD2. CDR1 SQVTM and CDR2 ANQGSEA come from the germline V gene. This CDR3 has 17 amino acids. V gave up 1 base and J gave up 6 bases; unmatched junction bases: 12. In DNA form, the CDR3 reads TGCAGCGTTGAAGGCTTAGCGGGGGGTCCCTTTGGCAATGAGCAGTTCTTC. Translation gives CSVEGLAGGPFGNEQFF.

The CDR3: CASSLAGTETQYF. The CDR3 region has the DNA TGTGCCAGCAGCTTAGCGGGGACGGAGACCCAGTACTTC. V gene TRBV5-4 combines with J gene TRBJ2-5; 7 bases line up with TRBD2. CDR3 size: 13 residues. V lost 2 bases to trimming and J lost 5 bases; unmatched junction nucleotides: 3. The germline V gene encodes CDR1 SGHNT and CDR2 YYREEE (reference sequence).

V usage is TRBV5-1 and J usage is TRBJ2-1; D is perhaps TRBD1 (5 bases). The germline V gene encodes CDR1 SGHRS and CDR2 YFSETQ. The CDR3 is 14 amino acids. V shed 6 bases and J shed 2 bases, with 12 bases lying between them. CDR3 nucleotides: TGCGCCAGCAATCAGGGCTCAGCCTACAATGAGCAGTTCTTC. It translates to CASNQGSAYNEQFF.

This clonotype was seen only a few times. The gene calls are TRBV20-1 and TRBJ2-7; no clear D. The germline V gene has CDR1 DFQATT and CDR2 SNEGSKA (reference sequence). Trimming took 4 bases from V and 0 from J, leaving 13 bases between them. This CDR3 contains 14 residues. The CDR3 DNA reads as TGCAGTGCTACCAGTACAGTAAGCTCCTACGAGCAGTACTTC. This gives the protein CSATSTVSSYEQYF.

This clonotype was detected a few times. The chain links TRBV30 to TRBJ1-3; the D is unclear. Trimming removed 5 bases from V and 2 bases from J, with 1 base in between. Germline values: CDR1 GTSNPN, CDR2 SVGIG (reference sequence). The CDR3 runs 10 residues. In DNA form, the CDR3 reads TGTGCCTGGGCTGGAAACACCATATATTTT. Amino acids: CAWAGNTIYF.

This clonotype is a singleton in its sample. A much larger clone differs by one base, so this may be a read error. V and J are TRBV7-2 and TRBJ2-3; TRBD2 is a possible D gene (5 bases). CDR1 and CDR2 from the germline V gene are SGHTA and FQGNSA. The CDR3 sequence is 14 residues long. The CDR3 loop is CVSSLVGSAVAQYF. The DNA for the CDR3 is TGTGTCAGCAGCTTAGTCGGTAGCGCCGTCGCGCAGTATTTT.